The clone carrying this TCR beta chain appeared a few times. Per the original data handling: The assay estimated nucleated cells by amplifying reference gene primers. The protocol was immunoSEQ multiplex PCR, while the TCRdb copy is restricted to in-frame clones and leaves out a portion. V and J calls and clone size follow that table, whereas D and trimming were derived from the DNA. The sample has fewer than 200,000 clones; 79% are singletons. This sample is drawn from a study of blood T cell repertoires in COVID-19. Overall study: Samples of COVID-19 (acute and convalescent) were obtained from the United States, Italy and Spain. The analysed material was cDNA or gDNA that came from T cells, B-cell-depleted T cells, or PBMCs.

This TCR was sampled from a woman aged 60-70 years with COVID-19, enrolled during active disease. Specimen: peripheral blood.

This CDR3 is CASSDGPGTGSPPQHF. The CDR3 DNA reads TGTGCCTCCAGTGACGGGCCCGGGACAGGGTCTCCGCCCCAGCATTTT. J is TRBJ1-5 and V is TRBV19; 9 nucleotides line up with TRBD1. The trim removed 11 bases at V and 9 bases at J, leaving 20 bases unmatched. Germline V gene lookup returns CDR1 LNHDA and CDR2 SQIVND (reference sequence). This CDR3 comprises 16 residues.